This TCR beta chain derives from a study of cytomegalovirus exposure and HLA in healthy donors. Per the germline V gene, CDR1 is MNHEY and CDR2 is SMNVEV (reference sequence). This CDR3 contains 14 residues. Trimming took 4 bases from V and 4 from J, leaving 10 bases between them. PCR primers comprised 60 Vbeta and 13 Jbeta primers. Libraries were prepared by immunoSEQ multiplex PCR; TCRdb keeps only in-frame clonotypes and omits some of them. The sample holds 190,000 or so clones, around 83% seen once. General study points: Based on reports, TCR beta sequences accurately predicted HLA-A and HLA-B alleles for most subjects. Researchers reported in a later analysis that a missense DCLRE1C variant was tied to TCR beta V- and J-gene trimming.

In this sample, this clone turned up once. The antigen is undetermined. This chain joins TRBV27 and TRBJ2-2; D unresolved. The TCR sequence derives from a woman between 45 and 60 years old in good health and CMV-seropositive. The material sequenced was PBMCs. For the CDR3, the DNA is TGTGCCAGCAGTTCGACGACACGCACCGGGGAGCTGTTTTTT. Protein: CASSSTTRTGELFF.